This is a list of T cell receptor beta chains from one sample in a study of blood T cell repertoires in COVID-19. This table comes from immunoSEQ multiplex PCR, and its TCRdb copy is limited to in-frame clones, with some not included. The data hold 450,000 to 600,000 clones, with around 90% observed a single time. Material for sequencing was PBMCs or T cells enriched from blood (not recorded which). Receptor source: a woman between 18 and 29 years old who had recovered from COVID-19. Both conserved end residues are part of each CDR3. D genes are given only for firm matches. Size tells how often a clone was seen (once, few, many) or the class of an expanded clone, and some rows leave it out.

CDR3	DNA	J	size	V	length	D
CATSSRTGSNTGELFF	TGTGCCACCAGCAGCCGCACAGGGTCGAACACCGGGGAGCTGTTTTTT	TRBJ2-2	once	TRBV15	16	NA
CASRPARVGTEAFF	TGCGCCAGCAGGCCAGCGCGGGTAGGGACTGAAGCTTTCTTT	TRBJ1-1	NA	TRBV5-1	14	NA
CASSEAVWGQENEQYF	TGTGCCAGCAGTGAAGCGGTTTGGGGACAGGAGAACGAGCAGTACTTC	TRBJ2-7	NA	TRBV6-1	16	TRBD1
CASSLATTSGGGHTGELFF	TGCGCCAGCAGCTTGGCTACGACTAGCGGGGGAGGGCACACCGGGGAGCTGTTTTTT	TRBJ2-2	NA	TRBV5-1	19	TRBD2
CAVGVGGGTGVNTGELFF	TGTGCCGTAGGAGTGGGCGGGGGGACCGGGGTTAACACCGGGGAGCTGTTTTTT	TRBJ2-2	NA	TRBV7-4	18	TRBD2
CASSLVINTGELFF	TGCGCCAGCAGCTTGGTTATTAACACCGGGGAGCTGTTTTTT	TRBJ2-2	once	TRBV5-1	14	NA
CASSVDSDDTEAFF	TGTGCCAGCAGCGTAGACTCCGATGACACTGAAGCTTTCTTT	TRBJ1-1	NA	TRBV9	14	NA
CASSEIGEADTQYF	TGTGCCAGCAGTGAAATAGGTGAGGCAGATACGCAGTATTTT	TRBJ2-3	NA	TRBV6-1	14	NA
CASSPLLAGGRNEQFF	TGCGCCAGCAGCCCGTTACTAGCGGGGGGCCGGAATGAGCAGTTCTTC	TRBJ2-1	NA	TRBV5-1	16	TRBD2
CASSVDTGENTEAFF	TGCGCCAGCAGCGTGGACACAGGGGAGAACACTGAAGCTTTCTTT	TRBJ1-1	NA	TRBV5-1	15	TRBD1
CASSPPGSGAEAFF	TGTGCCAGCTCACCACCGGGGAGCGGGGCTGAAGCTTTCTTT	TRBJ1-1	NA	TRBV18	14	NA
CASYRGNWDKQYF	TGTGCCAGCTACCGCGGAAATTGGGACAAGCAGTACTTC	TRBJ2-7	NA	TRBV6-5	13	NA
CAWRGRNSPLHF	TGTGCCTGGAGGGGCAGAAATTCACCCCTCCACTTT	TRBJ1-6	NA	TRBV30	12	NA
CASGVAVSYEQYF	TGTGCCAGTGGGGTAGCGGTCTCCTACGAGCAGTACTTC	TRBJ2-7	NA	TRBV5-8	13	NA
CASSLAFDRVNYGYTF	TGCGCCAGCAGCTTGGCTTTCGACAGGGTGAACTATGGCTACACCTTC	TRBJ1-2	NA	TRBV5-1	16	TRBD1
CSASDSYGQYF	TGCAGTGCTAGTGACTCCTACGGGCAGTACTTC	TRBJ2-7	NA	TRBV20-1	11	NA
CASSTRLAGEDEQYF	TGCGCCAGCAGCACCCGACTAGCGGGGGAGGACGAGCAGTACTTC	TRBJ2-7	NA	TRBV5-1	15	TRBD2
CASSLEGNTEAFF	TGTGCCAGCAGCTTAGAGGGGAACACTGAAGCTTTCTTT	TRBJ1-1	few	TRBV7-3	13	NA
CASSLGGREAFF	TGCGCCAGCAGCTTGGGCGGAAGAGAAGCTTTCTTT	TRBJ1-1	once	TRBV5-1	12	NA
CASSSGTESQPQHF	TGTGCCAGCAGTTCCGGGACAGAGAGTCAGCCCCAGCATTTT	TRBJ1-5	NA	TRBV28	14	TRBD1
CASSLSGGVSYEQYF	TGTGCCAGCAGCTTAAGCGGGGGAGTGTCCTACGAGCAGTACTTC	TRBJ2-7	once	TRBV7-2	15	TRBD2
CAWSGQGAGQPQHF	TGTGCCTGGAGTGGACAGGGGGCAGGTCAGCCCCAGCATTTT	TRBJ1-5	once	TRBV30	14	TRBD1
CASSPTGGSYNEQFF	TGTGCCAGCAGTCCGACAGGGGGCTCCTACAATGAGCAGTTCTTC	TRBJ2-1	NA	TRBV6-1	15	TRBD1
CASSVYAGAVYGYTF	TGTGCCAGCAGCGTATATGCTGGGGCGGTCTATGGCTACACCTTC	TRBJ1-2	NA	TRBV9	15	NA
CASSFGADGNTIYF	TGCGCCAGCAGCTTTGGGGCGGATGGAAACACCATATATTTT	TRBJ1-3	once	TRBV5-1	14	NA
CASSQDRGAFNYGYTF	TGTGCCAGCAGCCAAGATAGAGGCGCTTTTAACTATGGCTACACCTTC	TRBJ1-2	NA	TRBV14	16	NA
CASSPTREDTQYF	TGTGCCAGTAGTCCGACTAGGGAAGATACGCAGTATTTT	TRBJ2-3	NA	TRBV19	13	NA
CASSLEGEVYTEAFF	TGTGCCAGCAGCTTGGAAGGGGAGGTTTACACTGAAGCTTTCTTT	TRBJ1-1	NA	TRBV5-6	15	NA
CASSLNRDQPQHF	TGTGCCAGCAGCTTAAACAGGGATCAGCCCCAGCATTTT	TRBJ1-5	NA	TRBV11-2	13	NA
CASSQAPSVSTDTQYF	TGTGCCAGCAGCCAAGCCCCTAGCGTAAGCACAGATACGCAGTATTTT	TRBJ2-3	NA	TRBV3-1/TRBV3-2	16	NA
CASSFGTSGGGTQYF	TGTGCCAGCAGCTTTGGGACTAGCGGGGGAGGTACGCAGTATTTT	TRBJ2-3	NA	TRBV5-4	15	TRBD2
CASSRGTPRGVEQFF	TGTGCCAGCAGTCGTGGGACTCCTCGGGGAGTTGAGCAGTTCTTC	TRBJ2-1	NA	TRBV27	15	NA
CASTQGNQPQHF	TGTGCCAGCACACAGGGGAATCAGCCCCAGCATTTT	TRBJ1-5	NA	TRBV12-3/TRBV12-4	12	TRBD1
CASRTTGGNTEAFF	TGCGCCAGCAGGACTACAGGGGGGAACACTGAAGCTTTCTTT	TRBJ1-1	NA	TRBV5-1	14	TRBD1
CASSSLRGTTEAFF	TGTGCCAGCAGCTCGCTCAGGGGGACCACTGAAGCTTTCTTT	TRBJ1-1	NA	TRBV5-6	14	TRBD1
CASSRVRDIRLNEQFF	TGTGCCAGCAGTAGGGTCAGGGACATCCGCCTCAATGAGCAGTTCTTC	TRBJ2-1	NA	TRBV2	16	NA
CSARQEYEQYF	TGCAGTGCTAGACAGGAATACGAGCAGTACTTC	TRBJ2-7	NA	TRBV20-1	11	NA
CASSYSQSSGNTIYF	TGTGCCAGCAGTTACTCACAGAGCTCTGGAAACACCATATATTTT	TRBJ1-3	NA	TRBV6-5	15	NA
CASRRSNYGYTF	TGTGCCAGCAGACGGTCTAACTATGGCTACACCTTC	TRBJ1-2	once	TRBV12-3/TRBV12-4	12	NA
CASSRGGGEYNEQFF	TGCGCCAGCAGCCGGGGCGGGGGGGAATACAATGAGCAGTTCTTC	TRBJ2-1	NA	TRBV4-1	15	TRBD2
CASSWGLAGAGETQYF	TGTGCCAGCAGCTGGGGACTAGCGGGGGCAGGAGAGACCCAGTACTTC	TRBJ2-5	NA	TRBV5-6	16	TRBD2
CASSPFRSSGVLQETQYF	TGTGCCAGCAGTCCCTTCAGGTCTAGCGGGGTTTTACAAGAGACCCAGTACTTC	TRBJ2-5	once	TRBV27	18	TRBD2
CASSPDRLPGEQYF	TGTGCCAGCAGCCCCGACAGGCTCCCTGGGGAGCAGTACTTC	TRBJ2-7	once	TRBV3-1/TRBV3-2	14	NA
CASSFQSMNTEAFF	TGTGCCAGCAGCTTCCAATCCATGAACACTGAAGCTTTCTTT	TRBJ1-1	NA	TRBV7-2	14	NA
CASSSTGEGQFF	TGTGCCAGCAGTTCGACAGGGGAAGGGCAGTTCTTC	TRBJ2-1	NA	TRBV28	12	TRBD1
CAWSKTGDGAEAFF	TGTGCCTGGAGCAAGACAGGGGATGGGGCTGAAGCTTTCTTT	TRBJ1-1	NA	TRBV30	14	TRBD1
CSTRQSEGAFF	TGCAGCACCCGTCAGTCGGAGGGAGCTTTCTTT	TRBJ1-1	NA	TRBV29-1	11	NA
CASSSSRGSYEQYF	TGTGCCAGCAGCTCCTCCAGGGGCTCCTACGAGCAGTACTTC	TRBJ2-7	few	TRBV5-5	14	NA
CASSLRGGGETQYF	TGTGCCAGCAGCTTAAGAGGCGGGGGGGAGACCCAGTACTTC	TRBJ2-5	NA	TRBV7-2	14	TRBD2
CASTFAGGNYGYTF	TGTGCCAGTACTTTCGCAGGGGGAAACTATGGCTACACCTTC	TRBJ1-2	NA	TRBV19	14	TRBD1
CASSPSFQTGELFF	TGTGCCAGCAGCCCTTCTTTCCAGACCGGGGAGCTGTTTTTT	TRBJ2-2	NA	TRBV3-1/TRBV3-2	14	NA
CASSPPGGDQPQHF	TGTGCCAGCAGTCCGCCGGGGGGGGATCAGCCCCAGCATTTT	TRBJ1-5	NA	TRBV27	14	NA
CASRIRTGLGEQFF	TGTGCCAGTAGGATCAGGACAGGCCTTGGCGAGCAGTTCTTC	TRBJ2-1	NA	TRBV19	14	TRBD1
CASSTPGLLNYGYTF	TGTGCCAGCAGTACCCCGGGACTTCTAAACTATGGCTACACCTTC	TRBJ1-2	NA	TRBV28	15	NA